What follows are 17 T cell receptor beta chains derived from one specimen sequenced in a study of blood T cells in healthy people across ages. A second PCR, run for 7 to 11 cycles, used a sample-barcoded 5' primer plus a J-beta primer mix. Via MiXCR, TCRdb re-called the 5' RACE reads, giving one row per CDR3 protein. The sample contains over a million distinct CDR3 sequences, approximately 39% of which appear only once. Source material: blood. Source of these receptors: a woman in her late teens or twenties in good health.

The gene calls are TRBV7-9 and TRBJ2-1, with D maybe TRBD2 (6 bases). Germline V gives CDR1 SEHNR, CDR2 FQNEAQ (reference sequence). The ends were cut back, 5 bases at V and 7 bases at J, with 21 bases in the middle. The CDR3 consists of 16 residues. The CDR3 DNA reads as TGTGCCAGCAGCGACGGGAATAGCGGATCTTTGAATGAGCAGTTCTTC. Its protein is CASSDGNSGSLNEQFF.

This clonotype was counted only a few times. This chain uses TRBV10-2 with TRBJ2-2; 11 bases fit TRBD2. Germline trimming cut 7 bases from V and 8 bases from J; bases unmatched to any gene: 12. Germline values: CDR1 WSHSY, CDR2 SAAADI. The CDR3 totals 16 residues. Written as DNA, the CDR3 is TGCGCCAGCAAGATTCGGCTAGCGGGGGGTAGGGGGGAGCTGTTTTTT. Residues: CASKIRLAGGRGELFF.

This clonotype was detected a few times. The J gene is TRBJ2-5, the V gene TRBV27; D gene ambiguous. Germline CDR1 and CDR2: MNHEY and SMNVEV (reference sequence). CDR3 size: 15 residues. V lost 0 bases, J lost 2 bases, and 10 bases lay in between. The CDR3 loop reads CASSLSSNEQETQYF. CDR3 nucleotides: TGTGCCAGCAGTTTATCAAGTAACGAGCAAGAGACCCAGTACTTC.

The chain combines TRBV20-1 with TRBJ2-3; a weak D match, TRBD2 (6 bases). Germline assignment: CDR1 DFQATT and CDR2 SNEGSKA (reference sequence). Trimming pared 6 bases from V and 2 bases from J, leaving 18 bases between. This CDR3 has 15 residues. CDR3 region: CSAQEGGKYTDTQYF. The CDR3 region has the DNA TGCAGTGCCCAAGAGGGCGGGAAATACACAGATACGCAGTATTTT.

Only a few counts were recorded for this clonotype. V is TRBV7-9 and J is TRBJ1-1; 7 positions match TRBD1. Germline V gene data show CDR1 as SEHNR and CDR2 as FQNEAQ (reference sequence). Trimming at V came to 0 bases and at J to 5 bases, leaving 6 bases not matched to a gene. CDR3 length: 15 amino acids. The CDR3 DNA follows: TGTGCCAGCAGCTTAGCGAAGGGGGCATGGACTGAAGCTTTCTTT. This encodes CASSLAKGAWTEAFF.

In regard to this clonotype: A much bigger clone sits one base away, suggesting this may be a read error. Here the CDR3 reads CAGSAGGSYEQYF. CDR3 coding DNA: TGTGCCGGCAGCGCGGGCGGCTCCTACGAGCAGTACTTC. The gene calls are TRBV9 and TRBJ2-7; tentatively, D is TRBD2 (5 bases). The CDR3 runs 13 residues. The V gene's germline CDR1 is SGDLS and CDR2 YYNGEE.

The chain combines TRBV3-1 with TRBJ2-7, with D perhaps matching TRBD2 (6 bases). Germline V gene data show CDR1 as LGHDT and CDR2 as YNNKEL (reference sequence). CDR3 length: 14 amino acids. The ends were cut back, 4 bases at V and 2 bases at J, with 12 bases in the middle. The DNA for the CDR3 is TGTGCCAGCAGCCCAACCGCTAGCGCCTACGAGCAGTACTTC. This sequence encodes CASSPTASAYEQYF.

The chain carries TRBV25-1 and TRBJ1-1, with D hard to call. The CDR3 is 15 amino acids. The germline CDR1 and CDR2 sequences are MGHDK and SYGVNS. V dropped 3 bases and J dropped 6 bases, with 17 bases sitting between them. The CDR3 region is CASSENELRVSEAFF. The CDR3 DNA reads as TGTGCCAGCAGTGAGAATGAGCTCCGAGTCTCTGAAGCTTTCTTT.

The chain carries TRBV24-1 and TRBJ1-1; the D gene is possibly TRBD1 (5 bases). Trimming removed 2 bases at V and 5 bases at J, with 14 bases between. The CDR3 is made up of 15 amino acids. The germline CDR1 and CDR2 sequences are KGHDR and SFDVKD. CDR3 DNA sequence: TGTGCCACCAGTGATTCCAGACGGGGGAAGACTGAAGCTTTCTTT. Translated, it gives CATSDSRRGKTEAFF.

This clonotype has just a few counts. The CDR3 nucleotides read TGTGCCAGCAGTCTACAGTCGATAACTAACTATGGCTACACCTTC. Encoded protein: CASSLQSITNYGYTF. The chain employs TRBV7-8 and TRBJ1-2; D gene uncertain. Trimming pared 6 bases from V and 0 bases from J, leaving 14 bases between. CDR3 size: 15 residues. Germline CDR1 and CDR2: SGHVS and FQNEAQ.

This clonotype is a singleton in its sample. At one end the junction does not follow the germline gene, possibly because of a read error. The CDR3 loop is CVSSLAQGLYEQYF. The CDR3 DNA reads as TGTGTCAGCAGCTTAGCCCAGGGGCTCTACGAGCAGTACTTC. The V and J genes are TRBV11-2 and TRBJ2-7; the D gene is possibly TRBD1 (6 bases). Germline lookup yields CDR1 SGHAT and CDR2 FQNNGV. The CDR3 consists of 14 residues. The full variable domain, completed using reference TRBV11-2 and TRBJ2-7, is EAGVAQSPRYKIIEKRQSVAFWCNPISGHATLYWYQQILGQGPKLLIQFQNNGVVDDSQLPKDRFSAERLKGVDSTLKIQPAKLEDSAVYLCVSSLAQGLYEQYFGPGTRLTVT.

In nucleotides, the CDR3 is TGTGCCAGCAGTTTCGAAACGGGACTAGCGGTCACCGGGGAGCTGTTTTTT. Encoded protein: CASSFETGLAVTGELFF. V is TRBV28 and J is TRBJ2-2, with TRBD2 matching 11 bases. This CDR3 is 17 amino acids long. V lost 3 bases, J lost 4 bases, and 7 bases stayed unmatched. The germline CDR1 and CDR2 sequences are MDHEN and SYDVKM.

The chain's CDR3 is CASGLGGWDRLSGYTF. CDR3 sequence (DNA): TGTGCCAGCGGCCTGGGGGGTTGGGACAGGCTCTCTGGCTACACCTTC. V and J are TRBV25-1 and TRBJ1-2, with 8 bases matching TRBD1. From germline, CDR1 is MGHDK and CDR2 SYGVNS. The CDR3 is 16 residues long. J lost 7 bases, V lost 8 bases, and 18 bases had no gene match.

This clonotype was detected a few times. The V gene is TRBV29-1, the J gene TRBJ2-5; D gene unclear. Matching the DNA end better, TRBJ2-7 makes the J call doubtful. Germline CDR1 and CDR2: SQVTM and ANQGSEA. The CDR3 runs 12 residues. The CDR3 spells CSVHDASGEQYF. CDR3 DNA sequence: TGCAGCGTTCACGACGCGAGTGGCGAGCAGTACTTC.

V and J are TRBV7-9 and TRBJ2-1; either TRBD1 or TRBD2 may supply D (5 bases each). Germline V lookup: CDR1 SEHNR, CDR2 FQNEAQ (reference sequence). The CDR3 has 12 amino acids. The ends were cut back, 1 base at V and 11 bases at J, with 9 bases in the middle. The CDR3 loop is CASSLGDRKQFF. The CDR3 DNA reads as TGTGCCAGCAGCTTAGGGGACCGAAAGCAGTTCTTC.

The CDR3 DNA reads as TGTGCCAGCAGTACAGGACTAGCGTCCCACGAGCAGTACTTC. Encoded protein: CASSTGLASHEQYF. The V call is TRBV6-5, the J call TRBJ2-7; 9 bases are shared with TRBD2. The germline V gene encodes CDR1 MNHEY and CDR2 SVGAGI. CDR3 length: 14 amino acids. The junction had 7 bases not matched to a gene; V was cut back by 5 bases and J by 5 bases.

The gene calls are TRBV20-1 and TRBJ1-2; perhaps TRBD1 as D (6 bases). The CDR3 spans 13 residues. The germline V gene has CDR1 DFQATT and CDR2 SNEGSKA (reference sequence). Between the trimmed V and J ends, which lost 1 base and 3 bases, there was a span of 9 bases. This chain's CDR3 is CSARGDIYYGYTF. The CDR3 region has the DNA TGCAGTGCTAGAGGGGACATATACTATGGCTACACCTTC.